The rows below give T cell receptor beta chains drawn from one sample of a study of Graves' ophthalmopathy and Graves' hyperthyroidism. TCRdb called the multiplex PCR reads again in MiXCR, with one record for every CDR3 protein. The data hold over 500,000 distinct CDR3 sequences, with approximately 21% observed a single time. Sequencing used peripheral blood. Receptors were obtained from a woman between 18 and 30 years old with stable Graves' hyperthyroidism. Some clones in this sample may be carry-over from other donors' samples. The CDR3 runs from the conserved cysteine through the conserved F or W. D genes are given only for firm matches. Size values are once, few and many counts, or a class for expanded clones, and some rows have none.

J gene | clone size | D gene | V gene | CDR3 protein | CDR3 DNA
TRBJ1-1 | many | - | TRBV12-3/TRBV12-4 | CASSHPPQSRPNTEAFF | TGTGCCAGCAGTCACCCCCCGCAATCCCGTCCGAACACTGAAGCTTTCTTT
TRBJ1-2 | many | - | TRBV7-8 | CASSVMMGVSGYTF | TGTGCCAGCAGCGTCATGATGGGGGTTAGCGGCTACACCTTC
TRBJ1-1 | many | - | TRBV27 | CASSLSAGLRNTEAFF | TGTGCCAGCAGTTTATCCGCGGGACTGAGGAACACTGAAGCTTTCTTT
TRBJ1-1 | many | - | TRBV12-3/TRBV12-4 | CASSPAPNTEAFF | TGTGCCAGCAGTCCGGCGCCGAACACTGAAGCTTTCTTT
TRBJ1-1 | - | - | TRBV5-1 | CASSDWGPVTEAFF | TGCGCCAGCAGTGACTGGGGGCCCGTCACTGAAGCTTTCTTT
TRBJ1-1 | many | - | TRBV11-2 | CASSLDRYRSVAFF | TGTGCCAGCAGCTTAGACAGATATCGGAGCGTGGCTTTCTTT
TRBJ1-5 | - | - | TRBV20-1 | CSAEARTVDQPQHF | TGCAGTGCAGAGGCCCGGACAGTAGATCAGCCCCAGCATTTT
TRBJ1-1 | - | TRBD1 | TRBV12-3/TRBV12-4 | CASSPRTGLRVNTEAFF | TGTGCCAGCAGTCCTCGGACAGGGCTACGGGTCAACACTGAAGCTTTCTTT
TRBJ1-2 | - | - | TRBV9 | CASSVVSVLDGDGYTF | TGTGCCAGCAGCGTAGTAAGTGTTTTGGACGGAGATGGCTACACCTTC
TRBJ2-2 | many | - | TRBV6-1 | CASSLGPQSGELFF | TGTGCCAGCTCCCTTGGCCCGCAATCCGGGGAGCTGTTTTTT
TRBJ2-6 | many | - | TRBV2 | CASSPDGANVLTF | TGTGCCAGCAGTCCAGATGGGGCCAACGTCCTGACTTTC
TRBJ1-4 | few | TRBD1 | TRBV25-1 | CASSAERQGSEKLFF | TGTGCCAGCAGTGCCGAGAGACAGGGGAGTGAAAAACTGTTTTTT
TRBJ2-7 | few | - | TRBV6-5 | CASSYSGPSDEQYF | TGTGCCAGCAGTTACTCGGGCCCCTCGGACGAGCAGTACTTC
TRBJ1-1 | many | - | TRBV6-2/TRBV6-3 | CASRVAQGEAFF | TGTGCCAGCAGAGTTGCACAGGGTGAAGCTTTCTTT
TRBJ1-2 | once | - | TRBV4-2 | CASSQKTGSLGYGYTF | TGTGCCAGCAGCCAAAAAACCGGGTCCCTAGGCTATGGCTACACCTTC
TRBJ1-2 | once | - | TRBV6-1 | CASSMDGDYGYTF | TGTGCCAGCAGTATGGACGGGGATTATGGCTACACCTTC
TRBJ2-5 | many | TRBD1 | TRBV15 | CATSGDRGPTKTQYF | TGTGCCACCAGCGGTGACAGGGGGCCAACGAAGACCCAGTACTTC
TRBJ1-5 | many | - | TRBV7-2 | CASSPSGIPPQHF | TGTGCCAGCAGCCCGAGTGGTATTCCGCCCCAGCATTTT
TRBJ2-7 | many | TRBD2 | TRBV2 | CASSEARLAGKVGQYF | TGTGCCAGCAGTGAAGCGCGGCTAGCGGGAAAGGTCGGGCAGTACTTC
TRBJ1-2 | many | - | TRBV7-2 | CASSSQGGPYGYTF | TGTGCCAGCAGCTCCCAAGGGGGACCTTATGGCTACACCTTC
TRBJ2-7 | many | - | TRBV20-1 | CSARDDRSSYEQYF | TGCAGTGCTAGAGATGACAGGAGCTCCTACGAGCAGTACTTC
TRBJ1-2 | - | TRBD1 | TRBV12-3/TRBV12-4 | CASSQTGSGSYTF | TGTGCCAGCAGCCAGACAGGGTCGGGATCTTACACCTTC
TRBJ1-2 | - | TRBD1 | TRBV27 | CASATQGASYGYTF | TGTGCCAGCGCCACACAGGGGGCCAGCTATGGCTACACCTTC
TRBJ1-5 | - | - | TRBV28 | CASSYTTRGWGQPQHF | TGTGCCAGCAGTTACACTACCCGTGGCTGGGGGCAGCCCCAGCATTTT
TRBJ1-2 | many | TRBD1 | TRBV2 | CASSQRTGGPGYTF | TGTGCCAGCAGCCAAAGGACAGGGGGGCCTGGCTACACCTTC
TRBJ2-7 | many | - | TRBV30 | CAWSVGAGTHEQYF | TGTGCCTGGAGTGTGGGGGCGGGCACGCACGAGCAGTACTTC
TRBJ2-7 | - | TRBD2 | TRBV20-1 | CSARGLADQQYF | TGCAGTGCAAGAGGGCTAGCGGACCAGCAGTACTTC
TRBJ2-7 | many | - | TRBV6-1 | CASRLQGPLSYEQYF | TGTGCCAGCAGGCTACAGGGCCCACTCTCCTACGAGCAGTACTTC
TRBJ2-7 | - | TRBD1 | TRBV5-7 | CASSGGQGIYEQYF | TGTGCCAGCAGCGGGGGACAGGGAATTTACGAGCAGTACTTC
TRBJ2-7 | many | - | TRBV6-1 | CASTLDGYEQYF | TGTGCCAGCACCTTAGACGGGTACGAGCAGTACTTC
TRBJ2-2 | - | TRBD1 | TRBV6-1 | CASSAYRGRATGELFF | TGTGCCAGCAGCGCCTACAGGGGGCGAGCCACCGGGGAGCTGTTTTTT
TRBJ2-5 | few | TRBD2 | TRBV6-1 | CAGSDVAGEETQYF | TGTGCCGGCAGTGATGTAGCGGGGGAAGAGACCCAGTACTTC
TRBJ2-7 | many | - | TRBV6-5 | CASKGYLEQYF | TGTGCCAGCAAAGGCTACCTGGAGCAGTACTTC
TRBJ1-5 | many | - | TRBV12-3/TRBV12-4 | CASSLGQSQPQHF | TGTGCCAGCAGCCTCGGGCAGTCCCAGCCCCAGCATTTT
TRBJ2-2 | once | - | TRBV12-5 | CASGSLGTGELFF | TGTGCTAGTGGTTCCCTCGGGACCGGGGAGCTGTTTTTT
TRBJ2-2 | many | TRBD1 | TRBV30 | CAWSVLRGTRAGELFF | TGTGCCTGGAGTGTACTCAGGGGGACACGCGCCGGGGAGCTGTTTTTT
TRBJ1-1 | - | - | TRBV20-1 | CSARGWGDTEAFF | TGCAGTGCTAGAGGTTGGGGGGACACTGAAGCTTTCTTT
TRBJ2-7 | many | - | TRBV28 | CASSLQNIPRDTYSYEQYF | TGTGCCAGCAGTTTACAGAACATACCCCGGGACACCTACTCCTACGAGCAGTACTTC
TRBJ1-1 | - | - | TRBV29-1 | CSVAPTVLNTEAFF | TGCAGCGTTGCCCCGACAGTCTTGAACACTGAAGCTTTCTTT
TRBJ1-1 | many | - | TRBV5-1 | CASSFEQVEIRDTEAFF | TGCGCCAGCAGCTTCGAACAGGTGGAGATCCGGGACACTGAAGCTTTCTTT
TRBJ2-5 | - | TRBD1 | TRBV24-1 | CATSRGQAAQETQYF | TGTGCCACCAGTCGGGGACAGGCCGCGCAAGAGACCCAGTACTTC
TRBJ2-2 | many | TRBD1 | TRBV12-3/TRBV12-4 | CASSSWTGPNTGELFF | TGTGCCAGCAGTTCCTGGACAGGGCCGAACACCGGGGAGCTGTTTTTT
TRBJ1-1 | many | - | TRBV20-1 | CSTHRTVNTEAFF | TGCAGCACTCACAGGACAGTGAACACTGAAGCTTTCTTT
TRBJ2-1 | - | TRBD2 | TRBV6-5 | CASSYSSPGLAYQQFF | TGTGCCAGCAGTTACTCGAGTCCAGGACTAGCATATCAGCAGTTCTTC
TRBJ1-1 | few | - | TRBV28 | CASSSPRGGDTEAFF | TGTGCCAGCAGTTCTCCGAGAGGGGGGGATACTGAAGCTTTCTTT
TRBJ1-1 | many | TRBD1 | TRBV20-1 | CSAPDKTGGGNTEAFF | TGCAGTGCTCCAGATAAGACAGGGGGCGGGAACACTGAAGCTTTCTTT
TRBJ1-1 | many | - | TRBV7-9 | CASSRVARNTEAFF | TGTGCCAGCAGCCGGGTAGCACGTAACACTGAAGCTTTCTTT
TRBJ2-7 | many | TRBD2 | TRBV5-1 | CASSLSGISSYEQYF | TGCGCCAGCAGCCTTAGCGGGATCAGCTCCTACGAGCAGTACTTC
TRBJ2-7 | many | - | TRBV12-3/TRBV12-4 | CASSLSRDNEQYF | TGTGCCAGCAGTTTAAGCAGGGACAACGAGCAGTACTTC
TRBJ1-2 | once | - | TRBV29-1 | CSVLRQNYGYTF | TGCAGCGTTCTAAGACAGAACTATGGCTACACCTTC
TRBJ1-2 | many | - | TRBV12-3/TRBV12-4 | CASSLSSGPDGYTF | TGTGCCAGCAGTCTAAGTTCGGGACCCGATGGCTACACCTTC
TRBJ1-1 | - | - | TRBV6-1 | CASSVDSRAEAFF | TGTGCCAGCAGTGTTGACTCGCGGGCTGAAGCTTTCTTT